The present TCR beta chain was sequenced within a study of T cells after yellow fever vaccination. This clonotype was recorded a few times. The CDR3 is made up of 15 amino acids. Germline CDR1 is MNHEY and CDR2 is SVGEGT. The V end was cut by 7 bases, the J end by 0 bases, with 14 bases between. One entry per CDR3 protein results from TCRdb running MiXCR on the 5' RACE reads. This table holds hundreds of thousands of distinct CDR3 sequences, approximately 6% found once. Specimen: PBMCs, collected 5 days after the yellow fever booster vaccination. The chain recombines TRBV6-2 or TRBV6-3 with TRBJ2-3; maybe TRBD2 (5 bases). The receptor was derived from a man aged 25-45 years who received the YFV17D yellow fever vaccine. CDR3 in DNA: TGTGCCAGCACCCGAGGAGCGGCTAGCACAGATACGCAGTATTTT. This translates into CASTRGAASTDTQYF.